This T cell receptor (beta chain) is from a study of Ad26.COV2.S vaccination and SARS-CoV-2 variants. Study results and limitations: Vaccinated individuals (as opposed to placebo recipients) had higher spike-specific TCR breadth. People who got the vaccine or the placebo had similar non-spike TCR breadth. Substantial breadth was reportedly displayed by spike-specific CD8+ and CD4+ T cell responses after vaccination.

Details on this clone: Its antigen is currently unknown.

Treatment of the sample: roughly 18 received Ad26.COV2.S at low or high dose, single or two shots; about 5 received placebo; per-sample allocation not given. Day 63 after the first injection of vaccine or placebo was the sampling time. The germline gives CDR1 MDHEN, CDR2 SYDVKM. CDR3 length equals 15 residues. Trimming took off 10 bases at V and 6 bases at J, with 21 bases between the two ends. Profiling relied on immunoSEQ multiplex PCR, and the TCRdb table lists in-frame clones only, not all of them. The top ten hold about 1.9% of the sample, which has roughly 400,000 clones, about nine tenths seen once.

The source was peripheral blood, collected in a trial of Ad26.COV2.S vaccine versus placebo. V usage is TRBV28 and J usage is TRBJ2-2, with a weak D call TRBD2 (5 bases). This sequence originates from a person aged 18 to 65 who received the Ad26.COV2.S COVID-19 vaccine or a placebo. For the CDR3, the DNA is TGTGCCACTTACTCGGCCTCGGGAAAGGCCGGGGAGCTGTTTTTT. Translation gives CATYSASGKAGELFF. Complete variable domain (other parts from reference TRBV28 and TRBJ2-2): DVKVTQSSRYLVKRTGEKVFLECVQDMDHENMFWYRQDPGLGLRLIYFSYDVKMKEKGDIPEGYSVSREKKERFSLILESASTNQTSMYLCATYSASGKAGELFFGEGSRLTVL.